These 21 T cell receptor beta chains were all obtained from the same sample, sequenced in a study of T cells after yellow fever vaccination. TCRdb independently ran MiXCR on the 5' RACE reads; one entry per CDR3 protein. The table has under 550,000 distinct CDR3 sequences, 21% seen once. Here the sequenced sample was PBMCs, taken roughly 20 days after the first yellow fever vaccination. The receptors derive from a young man who received the YFV17D yellow fever vaccine.

The genes are TRBV27 and TRBJ2-2; 12 bases are a match to TRBD2. V was clipped by 0 bases and J by 9 bases; unmatched bases: 11. The V gene's germline CDR1 is MNHEY and CDR2 SMNVEV (reference sequence). The CDR3 runs 18 residues. The CDR3 spells CASSLSRLAGGRFRELFF. The CDR3 DNA sequence: TGTGCCAGCAGTTTATCGAGGCTAGCGGGGGGGCGGTTCAGGGAGCTGTTTTTT.

This clonotype was seen a few times. V usage is TRBV3-1 and J usage is TRBJ2-2; 10 bases map to TRBD2. This CDR3 is built from 16 residues. The germline V gene encodes CDR1 LGHDT and CDR2 YNNKEL (reference sequence). The V segment lost 5 bases and the J segment 6 bases; nucleotides outside the gene matches: 9. CDR3 bases: TGTGCCAGCAGCAAAGCGGGGGGGCTACTGGCCGGGGAGCTGTTTTTT. This sequence encodes CASSKAGGLLAGELFF. Full variable domain (outside the CDR3, taken from reference TRBV3-1 and TRBJ2-2): DTAVSQTPKYLVTQMGNDKSIKCEQNLGHDTMYWYKQDSKKFLKIMFSYNNKELIINETVPNRFSPKSPDKAHLNLHINSLELGDSAVYFCASSKAGGLLAGELFFGEGSRLTVL.

This clonotype was detected many times. The J gene is TRBJ1-4, the V gene TRBV9; 7 bases agree with TRBD1. This CDR3 region has 15 residues. Unmatched junction bases numbered 6, after V lost 0 bases and J lost 7 bases. The germline V gene encodes CDR1 SGDLS and CDR2 YYNGEE. The CDR3 bases are TGTGCCAGCAGCGTAGCACAGGGGCTCGGTGAAAAACTGTTTTTT. This encodes CASSVAQGLGEKLFF.

The table lists this clonotype with a few counts. CDR3 region: CASSSRGGSSGANVLTF. In DNA form, the CDR3 reads TGTGCCAGCAGCTCCAGGGGAGGGAGCTCTGGGGCCAACGTCCTGACTTTC. The rearrangement links TRBV7-2 to TRBJ2-6; maybe TRBD2 (7 bases). V lost 4 bases, J lost 0 bases, and 13 bases lay in between. The CDR3 runs to 17 residues. Per the germline V gene, CDR1 is SGHTA and CDR2 is FQGNSA.

This clonotype was observed a handful of times. The chain combines TRBV19 with TRBJ1-1, with D unclear. Germline V CDR1 and CDR2: LNHDA, SQIVND (reference sequence). The ends were cut back, 3 bases at V and 2 bases at J, with 7 bases in the middle. This CDR3 region has 13 residues. The CDR3: CASSMWANTEAFF. The CDR3 region has the DNA TGTGCCAGTAGTATGTGGGCAAACACTGAAGCTTTCTTT.

The V gene is TRBV12-3 or TRBV12-4, the J gene TRBJ1-1; D is unclear. Trimming took off 6 bases at V and 5 bases at J, with 13 bases between the two ends. This CDR3 is built from 13 residues. The CDR3 coding sequence is TGTGCCAGCAGGTTCGGAGTGGGGACTGAAGCTTTCTTT. This translates into CASRFGVGTEAFF.

This clonotype occurred many times. This rearrangement joins TRBV6-5 to TRBJ1-1; maybe TRBD1 (6 bases). V lost 3 bases and J lost 1, with 15 bases in between. Germline CDR1 MNHEY, CDR2 SVGAGI. This CDR3 has 16 residues. CDR3 sequence reads: CASSYLTRGRNTEAFF. CDR3 coding DNA: TGTGCCAGCAGTTATCTGACCAGGGGCCGGAACACTGAAGCTTTCTTT.

A few counts support this clonotype. This chain links TRBV7-2 with TRBJ2-5; D is possibly TRBD2 (7 bases). CDR1 and CDR2 from the germline V gene are SGHTA and FQGNSA. Trimming took off 7 bases at V and 4 bases at J, with 19 bases between the two ends. CDR3 length: 15 residues. CDR3 in amino acids: CASNSVGGPGETQYF. The CDR3 DNA follows: TGTGCCAGCAATTCCGTGGGGGGGCCGGGAGAGACCCAGTACTTC.

This clonotype was detected a few times. The chain has TRBV5-1 and TRBJ2-2; 9 bases match TRBD2. Losses at the gene ends were 2 bases for V and 3 bases for J; bases not matched to a gene: 11. The CDR3 is 18 residues long. Germline CDR1 reads SGHRS; CDR2 reads YFSETQ. The CDR3 loop reads CASSFLAGERGDTGELFF. In DNA form, the CDR3 reads TGCGCCAGCAGCTTTTTAGCGGGGGAGCGAGGGGACACCGGGGAGCTGTTTTTT.

CDR3 DNA sequence: TGTGCCACCAGCAGAGATTTGGAGCGAGAGTCGAAGTTCTTC. This gives the protein CATSRDLERESKFF. V gene TRBV15 combines with J gene TRBJ2-1; no firm D call. This CDR3 region has 14 residues. Germline V CDR1 and CDR2: LNHNV, YYDKDF (reference sequence). Trimming took 0 bases from V and 14 from J, leaving 17 bases between them.

V and J are TRBV29-1 and TRBJ2-5; D gene ambiguous. This CDR3 is built from 12 residues. Germline V gene lookup returns CDR1 SQVTM and CDR2 ANQGSEA. V was shortened by 7 bases and J by 1 base, with 10 bases between the two germline ends. The CDR3: CSALGSQETQYF. The CDR3 DNA reads as TGCAGCGCCCTGGGCAGCCAAGAGACCCAGTACTTC.

There are many counts of this clonotype. The V and J genes are TRBV6-5 and TRBJ1-1; D unresolved. Germline CDR1 and CDR2: MNHEY and SVGAGI. CDR3 length equals 13 residues. Trimming cost V 0 bases and J 6 bases, with 8 bases left between them. The CDR3 loop reads CASSYSIISEAFF. The CDR3 region has the DNA TGTGCCAGCAGTTACTCGATTATTTCTGAAGCTTTCTTT.

The chain links TRBV2 to TRBJ2-2; 10 bases fit TRBD1. The ends lost 5 bases at V and 6 bases at J; junction bases unmatched: 3. CDR3 size: 14 residues. Germline assignment: CDR1 SNHLY and CDR2 FYNNEI. The CDR3 DNA follows: TGTGCCAGCAGTCTCGACAGGGGGCCCGGGGAGCTGTTTTTT. It yields the protein CASSLDRGPGELFF.

As for this clonotype: One end of the junction varies from germline; a read error may be responsible. This sequence joins TRBV7-9 and TRBJ2-3; D unresolved. Germline V gene lookup returns CDR1 SEHNR and CDR2 FQNEAQ (reference sequence). The CDR3 runs 14 residues. The CDR3 sequence is CASSFKARTDPQYF. CDR3 nucleotide sequence: TGTGCCAGCAGCTTTAAGGCCCGCACAGATCCGCAGTATTTT. The full variable domain, completed using reference TRBV7-9 and TRBJ2-3, is DTGVSQNPRHKITKRGQNVTFRCDPISEHNRLYWYRQTLGQGPEFLTYFQNEAQLEKSRLLSDRFSAERPKGSFSTLEIQRTEQGDSAMYLCASSFKARTDPQYFGPGTRLTVL.

The chain carries TRBV19 and TRBJ2-3, with a tentative D call TRBD2 (6 bases). There are 19 residues in the CDR3. Per the germline V gene, CDR1 is LNHDA and CDR2 is SQIVND (reference sequence). Trimming pared 5 bases from V and 4 bases from J, leaving 28 bases between. The CDR3, as DNA: TGTGCCAGTAGTGGCGGGGCTAAAAGTAGGACACTGCCCGCAGATACGCAGTATTTT. It encodes CASSGGAKSRTLPADTQYF.

The genes are TRBV10-3 and TRBJ1-1; no reliable D call. The V end lost 6 bases, the J end lost 7 bases, and 18 bases lay between the germline ends. The CDR3 is 14 residues long. Germline values: CDR1 ENHRY, CDR2 SYGVKD. The chain's CDR3 is CAIRFAEGAGEAFF. The CDR3 DNA follows: TGTGCCATCAGATTCGCAGAGGGAGCGGGTGAAGCTTTCTTT.

This clonotype was detected many times. The chain joins TRBV7-2 to TRBJ2-7; 8 positions agree with TRBD2. The CDR3 is made up of 13 amino acids. V trimming: 3 bases; J trimming: 2 bases; junction bases outside the gene matches: 0. Per the germline V gene, CDR1 is SGHTA and CDR2 is FQGNSA. The CDR3 is CASSLGLAYEQYV. DNA for the CDR3: TGTGCCAGCAGCTTGGGACTAGCCTACGAGCAGTACGTC.

The table lists this clonotype with many counts. This chain links TRBV11-2 with TRBJ1-2, with unresolved D. Trimming cost V 2 bases and J 3 bases, with 4 bases left between them. Germline assignment: CDR1 SGHAT and CDR2 FQNNGV. The length of the CDR3 is 12 residues. CDR3 sequence reads: CASSLSDYGYTF. CDR3 DNA sequence: TGTGCCAGCAGCTTATCCGACTATGGCTACACCTTC.

The chain has TRBV5-1 and TRBJ2-7; D unclear. V lost 3 bases and J 0 bases, leaving 10 bases between the germline ends. Germline-derived CDR1 and CDR2 are SGHRS and YFSETQ. The CDR3 loop spans 14 amino acids. The CDR3 DNA is TGCGCCAGCAGCTCCGACGGTAACTCCTACGAGCAGTACGTC. Translating it yields CASSSDGNSYEQYV.

CDR3: CASSASVGYNEQFF. CDR3 DNA sequence: TGTGCCAGCAGCGCCTCGGTGGGCTACAATGAGCAGTTCTTC. This chain connects TRBV9 to TRBJ2-1, with D hard to call. V lost 3 bases and J 3 bases, leaving 10 bases between the germline ends. This CDR3 spans 14 amino acids. The germline gives CDR1 SGDLS, CDR2 YYNGEE. The whole variable domain, remainder taken from reference TRBV9 and TRBJ2-1, is DSGVTQTPKHLITATGQRVTLRCSPRSGDLSVYWYQQSLDQGLQFLIQYYNGEERAKGNILERFSAQQFPDLHSELNLSSLELGDSALYFCASSASVGYNEQFFGPGTRLTVL.

The rearrangement uses TRBV19 and TRBJ2-5; no clear D gene. V shed 3 bases and J shed 5 bases, with 10 bases lying between them. CDR1 and CDR2 from the germline V gene are LNHDA and SQIVND (reference sequence). The CDR3 is 13 residues long. In nucleotides, the CDR3 is TGTGCCAGTAGTATTGGTGGGATTGAGACCCAGTACTTC. The encoded protein is CASSIGGIETQYF.